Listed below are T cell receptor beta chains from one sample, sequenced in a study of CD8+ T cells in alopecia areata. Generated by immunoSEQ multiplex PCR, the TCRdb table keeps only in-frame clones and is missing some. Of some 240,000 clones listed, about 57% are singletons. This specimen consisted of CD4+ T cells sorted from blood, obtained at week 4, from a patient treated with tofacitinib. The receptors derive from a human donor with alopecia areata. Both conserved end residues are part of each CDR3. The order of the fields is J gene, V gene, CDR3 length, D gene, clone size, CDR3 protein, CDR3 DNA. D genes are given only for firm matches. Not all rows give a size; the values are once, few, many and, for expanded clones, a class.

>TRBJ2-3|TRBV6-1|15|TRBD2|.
CASSALAGAADTQYF
TGTGCCAGCAGTGCCCTAGCGGGGGCGGCAGATACGCAGTATTTT
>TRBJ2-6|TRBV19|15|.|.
CASSLLDTGANVLTF
TGTGCCAGTAGTTTGTTGGATACTGGGGCCAACGTCCTGACTTTC
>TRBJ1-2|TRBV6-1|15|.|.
CASYQGSGDNYGYTF
TGTGCCAGCTACCAAGGGTCAGGAGATAACTATGGCTACACCTTC
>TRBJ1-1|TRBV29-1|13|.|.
CSVVSRLNTEAFF
TGCAGCGTTGTCTCGCGGTTGAACACTGAAGCTTTCTTT
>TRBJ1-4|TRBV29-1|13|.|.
CSGSDSEDEKLFF
TGCAGCGGCTCGGACAGCGAAGATGAAAAACTGTTTTTT
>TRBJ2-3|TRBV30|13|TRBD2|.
CAWAGGSTDTQYF
TGTGCCTGGGCGGGGGGTTCGACAGATACGCAGTATTTT
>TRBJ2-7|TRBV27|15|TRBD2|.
CASSPGTSGVYEQYF
TGTGCCAGCAGTCCAGGGACTAGCGGGGTCTACGAGCAGTACTTC
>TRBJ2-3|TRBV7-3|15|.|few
CASSLGLGTTDTQYF
TGTGCCAGCAGCTTAGGTTTGGGTACTACAGATACGCAGTATTTT
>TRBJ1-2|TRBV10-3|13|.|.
CAISDAANYGYTF
TGTGCCATCAGTGATGCAGCCAACTATGGCTACACCTTC
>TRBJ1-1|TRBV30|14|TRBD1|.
CAWRRQGINTEAFF
TGTGCCTGGAGGAGACAGGGGATAAACACTGAAGCTTTCTTT
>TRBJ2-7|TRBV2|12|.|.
CASSQIAYEQYF
TGTGCCAGCAGTCAGATAGCCTACGAGCAGTACTTC
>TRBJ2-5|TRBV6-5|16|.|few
CASSYGSGAGQETQYF
TGTGCCAGCAGTTACGGTTCGGGGGCGGGGCAAGAGACCCAGTACTTC
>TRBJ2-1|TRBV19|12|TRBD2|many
CASGGLGREQFF
TGTGCCAGCGGAGGACTAGGACGGGAGCAGTTCTTC
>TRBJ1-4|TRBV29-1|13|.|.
CSVQQGSSEKLFF
TGCAGCGTTCAACAGGGTTCGAGTGAAAAACTGTTTTTT
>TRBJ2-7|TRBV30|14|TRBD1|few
CAWSYKGASYEQYF
TGTGCCTGGAGTTATAAGGGGGCCTCCTACGAGCAGTACTTC
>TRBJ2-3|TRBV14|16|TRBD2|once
CASSQARTSQADTQYF
TGTGCCAGCAGCCAAGCCCGGACTAGCCAAGCAGATACGCAGTATTTT
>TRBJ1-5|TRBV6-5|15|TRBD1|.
CASSYSLAGGQPQHF
TGTGCCAGCAGTTACTCGTTGGCAGGGGGTCAGCCCCAGCATTTT
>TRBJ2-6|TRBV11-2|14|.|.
CASSLGGLANVLTF
TGTGCCAGCAGCTTAGGGGGCTTGGCCAACGTCCTGACTTTC
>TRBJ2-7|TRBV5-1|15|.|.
CASSPNAGQNYEQYF
TGCGCCAGCAGCCCCAACGCGGGACAGAATTACGAGCAGTACTTC
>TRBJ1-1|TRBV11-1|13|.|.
CASSFGGDTEAFF
TGTGCCAGCAGCTTCGGAGGGGACACTGAAGCTTTCTTT
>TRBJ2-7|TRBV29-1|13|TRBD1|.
CSVERDRAGEQYF
TGCAGCGTTGAGAGGGACAGGGCTGGCGAGCAGTACTTC
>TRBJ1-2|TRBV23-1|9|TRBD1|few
CASASGGTF
TGCGCCAGCGCATCAGGGGGGACCTTC
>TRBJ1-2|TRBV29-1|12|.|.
CSVVGQLYGYTF
TGCAGCGTCGTCGGACAGCTCTATGGCTACACCTTC
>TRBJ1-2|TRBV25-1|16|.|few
CASSARDGRGDYGYTF
TGTGCCAGCAGTGCTCGGGACGGCCGGGGGGACTATGGCTACACCTTC
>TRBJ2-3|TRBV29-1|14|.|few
CSAGPLASTDTQYF
TGCAGCGCAGGGCCCCTCGCTAGCACAGATACGCAGTATTTT
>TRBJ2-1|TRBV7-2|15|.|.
CASSRINSVANEQFF
TGTGCCAGCAGCCGTATCAACTCCGTAGCGAATGAGCAGTTCTTC
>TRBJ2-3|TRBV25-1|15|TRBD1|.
CASSDPGRGLDTQYF
TGTGCCAGCAGTGATCCGGGCAGGGGGCTTGATACGCAGTATTTT
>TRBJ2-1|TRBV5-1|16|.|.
CASSFGVGILLDEQFF
TGCGCCAGCAGCTTTGGGGTGGGGATTCTGCTCGATGAGCAGTTCTTC
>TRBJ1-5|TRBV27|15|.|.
CASADRTYSNQPQHF
TGTGCCAGTGCTGACAGGACCTATAGCAATCAGCCCCAGCATTTT
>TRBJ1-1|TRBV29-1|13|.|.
CSVKQRMNTEAFF
TGCAGCGTCAAACAGAGGATGAACACTGAAGCTTTCTTT
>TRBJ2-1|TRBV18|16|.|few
CASSRPVMSSYNEQFF
TGTGCCAGCTCTCGACCGGTTATGAGCTCCTACAATGAGCAGTTCTTC
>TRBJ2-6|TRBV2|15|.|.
CASSEGRRGANVLTF
TGTGCCAGCAGTGAAGGGCGGAGGGGGGCCAACGTCCTGACTTTC
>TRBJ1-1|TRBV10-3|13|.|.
CASEDGMNTEAFF
TGTGCCTCCGAGGACGGTATGAACACTGAAGCTTTCTTT
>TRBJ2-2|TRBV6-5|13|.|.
CASRKMNTGELFF
TGTGCCAGCAGGAAGATGAACACCGGGGAGCTGTTTTTT
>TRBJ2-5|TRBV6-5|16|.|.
CASSYSGTRTQETQYF
TGTGCCAGCAGTTACTCCGGGACACGGACCCAAGAGACCCAGTACTTC
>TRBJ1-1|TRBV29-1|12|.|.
CSVEGRAIEAFF
TGCAGCGTTGAAGGTCGAGCGATTGAAGCTTTCTTT
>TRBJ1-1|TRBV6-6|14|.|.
CASSYIAGRTEAFF
TGTGCCAGCAGTTACATAGCAGGTAGGACTGAAGCTTTCTTT
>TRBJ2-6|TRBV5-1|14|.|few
CASSYSSGANVLTF
TGCGCCAGCAGTTATAGCTCTGGGGCCAACGTCCTGACTTTC
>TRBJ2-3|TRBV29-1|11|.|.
CSVEDRDTQYF
TGCAGCGTTGAAGATCGGGATACGCAGTATTTT
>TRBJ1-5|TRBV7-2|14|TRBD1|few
CASSRGTGNQPQHF
TGTGCCAGCAGCAGGGGGACAGGCAATCAGCCCCAGCATTTT
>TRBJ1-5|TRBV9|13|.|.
CASSVGLGQPQHF
TGTGCCAGCAGCGTAGGATTGGGTCAGCCCCAGCATTTT
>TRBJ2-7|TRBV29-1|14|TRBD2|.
CSVREGQGNSGQYF
TGCAGCGTCCGGGAGGGGCAGGGCAACTCAGGGCAGTACTTC
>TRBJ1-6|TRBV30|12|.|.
CAWNFVNSPLHF
TGTGCCTGGAATTTCGTGAATTCACCCCTCCACTTT